A selection of T cell receptor beta chains follows, all from one sample in a study of T cell changes during pregnancy in multiple sclerosis. Sequencing used immunoSEQ multiplex PCR; TCRdb keeps in-frame clones, though not all of them. The sample carries 25,000 to 35,000 clones, 89% recorded once. Here the sequenced sample was CD4+ T cells from peripheral blood mononuclear cells, taken in the second trimester of pregnancy. These receptors were obtained from a female donor with multiple sclerosis, enrolled in a pregnancy study. Both conserved end residues are trimmed from each CDR3. The order of the fields is CDR3 length, V gene, J gene, CDR3 protein.

>15|TRBV9|.
ASSPRTSRGDTGELF
>14|TRBV10-1|TRBJ2-7
ASSEVWGDGAYEQY
>11|TRBV18|TRBJ1-2
ASSPDWDYGYT
>14|TRBV7-2|TRBJ2-7
ASSLGWGQGFYEQY
>13|TRBV28|TRBJ1-1
ASSLLTSRGTEAF
>11|TRBV7-2|TRBJ1-5
ASSLMGGQPQH
>12|TRBV5-6|TRBJ1-2
ASSYWDSFIRYT
>13|TRBV14|TRBJ2-3
ASSRGQISTDTQY
>12|TRBV2|TRBJ1-1
ASSEDSGYTEAF
>9|TRBV20-1|TRBJ2-3
SAERTGTQY
>16|TRBV27|TRBJ1-6
ASSFRAGVRGGNSPLH
>13|TRBV11-2|TRBJ1-3
ASSRTGSAGNTIY
>13|TRBV7-3|TRBJ2-5
ASSSGQTYQETQY
>13|TRBV27|TRBJ1-4
ASSFTGLANEKLF
>13|TRBV9|TRBJ1-3
ASSVNYGVGNTIY
>10|TRBV7-9|TRBJ1-6
ASTGLGSPLH
>12|TRBV10-3|TRBJ2-2
AIRETRGSGELF
>14|TRBV5-4|TRBJ2-3
ASSHGLAGITDTQY
>17|TRBV5-1|TRBJ2-3
ASSSGTSGGARVSDTQY
>14|TRBV7-2|TRBJ2-7
ASSLREGVGSYEQY
>13|TRBV5-1|TRBJ1-2
ASSLGHEPNYGYT
>12|TRBV6-5|TRBJ1-3
ASRRAASGNTIY
>13|TRBV2|TRBJ2-1
ASSDQGAGYNEQF
>14|TRBV15|TRBJ2-1
ATSRGYGLGVGEQF
>12|TRBV7-9|TRBJ1-2
ASSQGGRGRGYT
>12|TRBV30|TRBJ2-3
AGGARTSTDTQY
>11|TRBV2|TRBJ1-1
ASSSGQGGEAF
>14|TRBV5-1|TRBJ2-5
ASSTRLAGVQETQY
>15|TRBV5-1|TRBJ2-5
ASSPGTSGGPLETQY
>11|TRBV30|TRBJ1-4
AWARPANEKLF
>13|TRBV5-1|TRBJ2-5
ASSIDRAGGETQY
>12|TRBV6-5|TRBJ1-2
ASSYSSRGYGYT
>14|TRBV15|TRBJ2-1
ATSRAGDRGLREQF
>15|TRBV19|TRBJ2-3
ASSKGGQGAWTDTQY
>12|TRBV14|TRBJ2-1
ASSLGDRYNEQF
>11|TRBV5-5|TRBJ1-1
ASSWRESTEAF
>12|TRBV29-1|TRBJ1-1
SAGRGQGHTEAF
>14|TRBV7-2|TRBJ2-1
ASSLEGTSGAKEQF
>13|TRBV7-7|TRBJ2-3
ASSRSGTGGDTQY
>14|TRBV5-1|TRBJ1-1
ASSLGTVPGNTEAF
>11|TRBV5-4|TRBJ2-7
ASSPRFVSEQY
>12|TRBV30|TRBJ1-6
AWSMGRYNSPLH
>14|TRBV5-1|TRBJ1-3
ASSPAGGAPGNTIY
>13|TRBV29-1|TRBJ1-3
SVLGGASSGNTIY
>10|TRBV6-4|TRBJ1-2
ASSDRNYGYT
>15|TRBV27|TRBJ2-1
ASSSPPTSGGAGEQF
>13|TRBV5-1|TRBJ1-1
ASSSMTGTNTEAF
>13|TRBV5-1|TRBJ2-1
ASSLVPGLYNEQF
>13|TRBV30|TRBJ1-4
AWSVGAGLYEKLF
>14|TRBV4-1|TRBJ2-1
ASSQDSGGAGNEQF
>14|TRBV7-3|TRBJ2-1
ASSPALAVSYNEQF
>13|TRBV30|TRBJ1-2
ACTSGTGGHYGYT
>14|TRBV19|TRBJ1-5
ASSGTGRGSNQPQH
>13|TRBV15|TRBJ2-7
ATSRDRVGLYEQY